A single sample is the source of the 24 T cell receptor beta chains below, sequenced in a study of blood T cell repertoires in COVID-19. Generated by immunoSEQ multiplex PCR, the TCRdb table keeps only in-frame clones and is missing some. The table records 300,000 to 350,000 clones, approximately 85% of them present only once. Sequenced material: PBMCs or T cells enriched from blood (not recorded which). These receptors all stem from a man aged 30 to 39 who had recovered from COVID-19.

The chain links TRBV10-2 to TRBJ1-6; D might be TRBD1 (6 bases). This CDR3 region has 14 residues. Germline values: CDR1 WSHSY, CDR2 SAAADI. The ends were cut back, 1 base at V and 8 bases at J, with 9 bases in the middle. In DNA, the CDR3 is TGCGCCAGCAGTGAGTTTACAGGGCATTCACCCCTCCACTTT. Its translation is CASSEFTGHSPLHF.

The DNA of the CDR3 is TGTGCCAGCAGTTACAGGAGAGGAAACACCATATATTTT. It is translated as CASSYRRGNTIYF. The chain couples TRBV6-5 to TRBJ1-3, with no clear D. The V gene's germline CDR1 is MNHEY and CDR2 SVGAGI. The CDR3 is made up of 13 amino acids. Trimming stripped 2 bases from V and 4 bases from J, with 6 bases between.

This chain connects TRBV7-9 to TRBJ1-1; no reliable D call. This CDR3 is built from 12 residues. The V gene lost 3 bases and the J gene lost 11 bases, with 13 bases spanning the gap. Per germline, CDR1 SEHNR and CDR2 FQNEAQ (reference sequence). CDR3 sequence reads: CASSFTTEAAFF. In nucleotides, the CDR3 is TGTGCCAGCAGCTTCACGACGGAGGCTGCTTTCTTT.

The rearrangement uses TRBV29-1 and TRBJ2-3, with TRBD2 matching 7 bases. Per the germline V gene, CDR1 is SQVTM and CDR2 is ANQGSEA. There are 12 residues in the CDR3. The V segment lost 7 bases and the J segment 3 bases; nucleotides outside the gene matches: 4. The CDR3: CSASGGTDTQYF. DNA for the CDR3: TGCAGCGCCTCCGGGGGGACAGATACGCAGTATTTT.

The chain carries TRBV6-5 and TRBJ1-5; no clear D gene. V lost 8 bases and J lost 4, with 12 bases in between. The length of the CDR3 is 13 residues. Looked up from germline, CDR1 is MNHEY and CDR2 is SVGAGI. CDR3 sequence: CASRSSTNQPQHF. The CDR3 DNA sequence: TGTGCCAGCCGAAGTAGTACGAATCAGCCCCAGCATTTT.

The chain employs TRBV6-1 and TRBJ1-2; TRBD1 might be the D (6 bases). The CDR3 is 20 amino acids. Germline lookup yields CDR1 MNHNS and CDR2 SASEGT. The germline V and J ends were trimmed by 0 bases and 2 bases, with 25 bases remaining between them. CDR3 sequence reads: CASSEAWGRRTVRQNYGYTF. Written as DNA, the CDR3 is TGTGCCAGCAGTGAAGCTTGGGGGAGAAGGACAGTTCGACAGAACTATGGCTACACCTTC.

J is TRBJ1-5 and V is TRBV7-2; D is uncertain. CDR3 length: 16 amino acids. Trimming took 0 bases from V and 0 from J, leaving 9 bases between them. CDR1 and CDR2 from the germline V gene are SGHTA and FQGNSA. For the CDR3, the DNA is TGTGCCAGCAGCTTAGCGCCCACAGATAGCAATCAGCCCCAGCATTTT. Its translation: CASSLAPTDSNQPQHF.

As for this clone: At one end, the junction sequence differs from germline, possibly due to a read error. The J gene is TRBJ2-3, the V gene TRBV2; 10 nucleotides agree with TRBD2. The CDR3 contains 12 residues. CDR1 is SNHLY, CDR2 FYNNEI, per germline. The CDR3 region is CASSYTSGAPLF. CDR3 DNA: TGTGCCAGCAGTTATACTAGCGGGGCCCCCCTATTT.

This clone was seen a few times. The rearrangement uses TRBV6-5 and TRBJ1-2, with TRBD1 matching 11 bases. The CDR3 consists of 15 residues. Germline CDR1 and CDR2: MNHEY and SVGAGI. V was clipped by 0 bases and J by 10 bases; unmatched bases: 7. The CDR3 sequence: CASSYSTGQGDSYTF. The CDR3 DNA is TGTGCCAGCAGTTACTCCACGGGACAGGGGGATTCCTACACCTTC.

The chain carries TRBV9 and TRBJ2-3, with D hard to call. Germline values: CDR1 SGDLS, CDR2 YYNGEE. The CDR3 spans 14 residues. Trimming took off 0 bases at V and 3 bases at J, with 8 bases between the two ends. CDR3 amino acids: CASSVGVTTDTQYF. The CDR3 coding sequence is TGTGCCAGCAGCGTAGGTGTCACTACAGATACGCAGTATTTT.

This clone was seen a handful of times. The rearrangement links TRBV11-2 to TRBJ2-3; D gene unclear. Trimming stripped 3 bases from V and 3 bases from J, with 16 bases between. The CDR3 has 16 residues. CDR1 is SGHAT and CDR2 is FQNNGV in the germline V gene. CDR3 bases: TGTGCCAGCAGCTTGGCCAGATCGGCAGCGACAGATACGCAGTATTTT. It codes for CASSLARSAATDTQYF. The entire variable domain, with the rest obtained from reference TRBV11-2 and TRBJ2-3, is as follows: EAGVAQSPRYKIIEKRQSVAFWCNPISGHATLYWYQQILGQGPKLLIQFQNNGVVDDSQLPKDRFSAERLKGVDSTLKIQPAKLEDSAVYLCASSLARSAATDTQYFGPGTRLTVL.

This clone appeared a few times. CDR3 nucleotides: TGTGCCAGTGGTAGCGGGGGGCTAGGTGAGCAGTTCTTC. Residues: CASGSGGLGEQFF. J is TRBJ2-1 and V is TRBV19; 10 bases match TRBD2. The V and J ends lost 8 bases and 9 bases, in that order; junction bases with no gene match: 7. Germline CDR1 and CDR2: LNHDA and SQIVND (reference sequence). The CDR3 contains 13 residues.

This clone was picked up one time. J is TRBJ1-2 and V is TRBV27; 7 nucleotides match TRBD1. J lost 11 bases, V lost 5 bases, and 20 bases had no gene match. The V gene's germline CDR1 is MNHEY and CDR2 SMNVEV (reference sequence). The CDR3 length is 16 residues. The CDR3 loop is CASSPSGGQVERFYTF. The CDR3 DNA follows: TGTGCCAGCAGTCCCTCCGGTGGACAGGTCGAGAGATTTTACACCTTC.

The chain carries TRBV15 and TRBJ1-2; 7 bases map to TRBD1. V lost 0 bases to trimming and J lost 0 bases; unmatched junction nucleotides: 4. The CDR3 contains 16 residues. Per germline, CDR1 LNHNV and CDR2 YYDKDF (reference sequence). The CDR3 spells CATSRDRDSSNYGYTF. For the CDR3, the DNA is TGTGCCACCAGCAGAGATCGGGACAGCTCTAACTATGGCTACACCTTC.

The rearrangement links TRBV4-1 to TRBJ1-4; 8 nucleotides agree with TRBD1. With 1 base clipped from V and 0 bases from J, the junction kept 10 bases outside the gene matches. The CDR3 has 19 amino acids. The germline V gene has CDR1 MGHRA and CDR2 YSYEKL. CDR3 nucleotides: TGCGCCAGCAGCCAAGTAAAAGGACAGGGAAGAGCAACTAATGAAAAACTGTTTTTT. It specifies CASSQVKGQGRATNEKLFF.

The chain carries TRBV9 and TRBJ2-3; 10 bases agree with TRBD2. After removal of 4 bases from V and 1 base from J, the junction contained 9 bases not matched to a gene. The germline V gene encodes CDR1 SGDLS and CDR2 YYNGEE. The CDR3 loop spans 17 amino acids. The CDR3 DNA reads TGTGCCAGCAGCCAGACCGGAGGGACTAGCGGCACAGATACGCAGTATTTT. It is translated as CASSQTGGTSGTDTQYF.

V is TRBV19 and J is TRBJ1-1; D call uncertain. Germline values: CDR1 LNHDA, CDR2 SQIVND (reference sequence). This CDR3 has 13 residues. Between the trimmed V and J ends, which lost 7 bases and 6 bases, there was a span of 15 bases. The CDR3 DNA follows: TGTGCCAGTAAAATCACCACTATAGCTGAAGCTTTCTTT. The encoded protein is CASKITTIAEAFF.

The V call is TRBV3-1 (or the pseudogene TRBV3-2), the J call TRBJ2-7, with 14 bases that match TRBD2. Germline V gene data show CDR1 as LGHDT and CDR2 as YNNKEL (reference sequence). The junction had 5 bases not matched to a gene; V was cut back by 4 bases and J by 3 bases. This CDR3 comprises 16 residues. The chain's CDR3 is CASSPRGLAGGYEQYF. The CDR3 DNA follows: TGTGCCAGCAGCCCAAGAGGACTAGCGGGGGGCTACGAGCAGTACTTC.

The chain links TRBV5-1 to TRBJ1-4; TRBD1 is a possible D gene (5 bases). CDR1 is SGHRS, CDR2 YFSETQ, per germline. The V gene lost 4 bases and the J gene lost 7 bases, with 17 bases spanning the gap. The CDR3 is 15 residues long. CDR3 residues: CASSQARRGSEKLFF. Here the CDR3 DNA reads TGCGCCAGCAGCCAGGCACGGCGGGGGAGTGAAAAACTGTTTTTT. The whole variable domain, filled in from reference TRBV5-1 and TRBJ1-4, reads KAGVTQTPRYLIKTRGQQVTLSCSPISGHRSVSWYQQTPGQGLQFLFEYFSETQRNKGNFPGRFSGRQFSNSRSEMNVSTLELGDSALYLCASSQARRGSEKLFFGSGTQLSVL.

The J gene is TRBJ2-7, the V gene TRBV4-3, with TRBD1 as a possible D gene (5 bases). The CDR3 covers 15 residues. Germline CDR1 and CDR2: LGHNA and YSLEER. V gave up 4 bases and J gave up 5 bases, with 18 bases separating them. CDR3 nucleotides: TGCGCCAGCAGCCCTACCATCTACAGGTTCGACGAGCAGTACTTC. Protein: CASSPTIYRFDEQYF.

The rearrangement links TRBV2 to TRBJ2-1, with a tentative D call TRBD2 (6 bases). Germline CDR1 reads SNHLY; CDR2 reads FYNNEI. The CDR3 is made up of 15 amino acids. V lost 1 base to trimming and J lost 2 bases, with 9 bases between them. This CDR3 reads CASSEDSGPYNEQFF. As DNA, the CDR3 is TGTGCCAGCAGTGAAGATAGCGGACCCTACAATGAGCAGTTCTTC.

This chain joins TRBV30 and TRBJ1-6; 9 bases are shared with TRBD1. The CDR3 covers 18 residues. The germline CDR1 and CDR2 sequences are GTSNPN and SVGIG (reference sequence). V trimming: 0 bases; J trimming: 0 bases; junction bases outside the gene matches: 6. This CDR3 is CAWSVGTGRNSYNSPLHF. The CDR3 DNA follows: TGTGCCTGGAGTGTAGGGACAGGGAGGAACTCCTATAATTCACCCCTCCACTTT.

As DNA, the CDR3 is TGTGCCAGCAGCGGGGGCGTGTGGAGCTCTGGGGCCAACGTCCTGACTTTC. Translation: CASSGGVWSSGANVLTF. This sequence joins TRBV11-2 and TRBJ2-6; weak D call: TRBD1 (6 bases). Per the germline V gene, CDR1 is SGHAT and CDR2 is FQNNGV. The V gene lost 5 bases and the J gene lost 0 bases, with 14 bases spanning the gap. The CDR3 spans 17 residues.

V and J are TRBV5-6 and TRBJ2-3; no clear D. CDR3 length equals 12 residues. Trimming left V 3 bases short and J 1 base short, with 3 bases between. Germline V gene sequence: CDR1 SGHDT, CDR2 YYEEEE. Here the CDR3 reads CASSSCTDTQYF. Written as DNA, the CDR3 is TGTGCCAGCAGCTCTTGCACAGATACGCAGTATTTT.